These 17 T cell receptor beta chains were sequenced from one sample in a study of monozygotic twins with inflammatory bowel disease. TCRdb reprocessed the 5' RACE reads and keeps a single row for each CDR3 protein, giving no DNA. The listing contains 88,000 or so distinct CDR3 sequences. The sample was blood. The source of these receptors is a human donor with ulcerative colitis or Crohn's disease, or a healthy co-twin of an affected twin (not recorded which).

The gene calls are TRBV5-4 and TRBJ1-4; without DNA, the TCRdb call of TRBD1 cannot be checked. Germline V CDR1 and CDR2: SGHNT, YYREEE (reference sequence). This CDR3 comprises 15 residues. CDR3 residues: CASSFTGVRDEKLIF.

V is TRBV11-1 and J is TRBJ2-1; TCRdb proposes TRBD1, but this gene call is untestable without DNA. Germline V gene sequence: CDR1 SGHAT, CDR2 FQDESV (reference sequence). CDR3 length: 16 residues. The CDR3 is CASSDSRDRGLHEQFF.

The chain employs TRBV18 and TRBJ1-1; the TCRdb call, TRBD1, lacks DNA for checking. CDR1 KGHSH and CDR2 LQKENI come from the germline V gene. This CDR3 region has 14 residues. The CDR3 sequence is CASSVGQGNTEAFF.

The V gene is TRBV7-8, the J gene TRBJ2-7; no DNA is available, so the TRBD1 call from TCRdb remains unchecked. The germline V gene encodes CDR1 SGHVS and CDR2 FQNEAQ. CDR3 size: 15 residues. This CDR3 is CASSPSRTGRGEQYF.

The chain is built from TRBV20-1 and TRBJ2-1; the D call of TRBD1 rests on TCRdb alone, since no DNA is present to check it. The CDR3 length is 16 residues. Germline values: CDR1 DFQATT, CDR2 SNEGSKA (reference sequence). CDR3 loop: CSARGSDRGESNEQFF.

The chain links TRBV5-1 to TRBJ1-3. The CDR3 length is 17 residues. Germline V gives CDR1 SGHRS, CDR2 YFSETQ. The CDR3: CASSFVGLASSGNTIYF.

The rearrangement links TRBV27 to TRBJ2-7; checking the TCRdb D call of TRBD2 is not possible without DNA. CDR1 and CDR2 from the germline V gene are MNHEY and SMNVEV (reference sequence). CDR3 size: 15 residues. CDR3 in amino acids: CASRELAGAKNEQYF.

This chain uses TRBV7-2 with TRBJ2-3; TCRdb indicates TRBD1, and absent DNA this call remains unverified. Germline values: CDR1 SGHTA, CDR2 FQGNSA. This CDR3 spans 16 amino acids. CDR3 amino acids: CASSLISRGKLHTQYF.

The chain recombines TRBV20-1 with TRBJ2-7; the D gene TCRdb calls, TRBD1, cannot be checked with no DNA. The CDR3 is 13 amino acids. Germline CDR1 and CDR2: DFQATT and SNEGSKA (reference sequence). CDR3 protein: CSAVTNTGTEQYF.

The V call is TRBV6-5, the J call TRBJ1-2; the TCRdb D gene call, TRBD1, has no DNA to confirm it. The CDR3 covers 15 residues. CDR1 and CDR2 from the germline V gene are MNHEY and SVGAGI. CDR3 amino acids: CASSYSTWGNYGYTF.

The V and J genes are TRBV5-1 and TRBJ2-7. CDR3 size: 15 residues. From germline, CDR1 is SGHRS and CDR2 YFSETQ. The CDR3 sequence is CASSLEVGSSYEQYF.

This chain joins TRBV20-1 and TRBJ2-2; the D call of TRBD1 rests on TCRdb alone, since no DNA is present to check it. The CDR3 totals 13 residues. Germline V lookup: CDR1 DFQATT, CDR2 SNEGSKA (reference sequence). The CDR3 loop is CSAILGGTGELFF.

V and J are TRBV7-9 and TRBJ2-1. The CDR3 is 14 residues long. CDR1 is SEHNR, CDR2 FQNEAQ, per germline (reference sequence). CDR3 loop: CASSLASFTGEQFF.

The chain uses TRBV6-2 or TRBV6-3 and TRBJ1-5; the D call of TRBD1 rests on TCRdb alone, since no DNA is present to check it. CDR3 size: 14 residues. Germline V lookup: CDR1 MNHEY, CDR2 SVGEGT. The chain's CDR3 is CASRGQSAVQPQHF.

The rearrangement links TRBV10-3 to TRBJ2-4; no DNA is available, so the TRBD2 call from TCRdb remains unchecked. The germline V gene encodes CDR1 ENHRY and CDR2 SYGVKD. CDR3 size: 18 residues. Here the CDR3 reads CAICEALAGGSAKNIQYF.

The rearrangement uses TRBV12-3 or TRBV12-4 and TRBJ2-3; with no DNA, the TCRdb D assignment of TRBD1 cannot be verified. This CDR3 comprises 15 residues. The CDR3 sequence: CASSFDTGGTDTQYF.

The rearrangement uses TRBV20-1 and TRBJ2-5; the TCRdb D gene call, TRBD1, has no DNA to confirm it. Germline CDR1 reads DFQATT; CDR2 reads SNEGSKA (reference sequence). This CDR3 region has 12 residues. The CDR3 loop reads CSVGGGAEAQYF.